One and the same sample provided the 13 T cell receptor beta chains below, sequenced in a study of blood T cell repertoires in COVID-19. Sequenced by immunoSEQ multiplex PCR; TCRdb stores in-frame clones only, minus some. The sample has approximately 170,000 clones, about 80% seen once. Specimen: peripheral blood. The receptors shown here come from a human donor with acute or convalescent COVID-19. The donor label of this sample is uncertain.

This rearrangement joins TRBV30 to TRBJ2-1; TRBD2 aligns across 11 bases. This CDR3 region has 17 residues. J was trimmed by 4 bases and V by 4 bases; bases with no gene match: 12. Germline-derived CDR1 and CDR2 are GTSNPN and SVGIG (reference sequence). CDR3 nucleotide sequence: TGTGCCTGGAAGAGTAGCGGGGGGGCAAGATTATACAATGAGCAGTTCTTC. The encoded protein is CAWKSSGGARLYNEQFF. Full variable domain (rest looked up from reference TRBV30 and TRBJ2-1): SQTIHQWPATLVQPVGSPLSLECTVEGTSNPNLYWYRQAAGRGLQLLFYSVGIGQISSEVPQNLSASRPQDRQFILSSKKLLLSDSGFYLCAWKSSGGARLYNEQFFGPGTRLTVL.

The chain carries TRBV9 and TRBJ2-7; tentatively, D is TRBD1 (6 bases). V lost 4 bases and J 2 bases, leaving 19 bases between the germline ends. Germline CDR1 and CDR2: SGDLS and YYNGEE. The length of the CDR3 is 16 residues. The CDR3 loop is CASSPRNRDRAYEQYF. For the CDR3, the DNA is TGTGCCAGCAGCCCCCGGAACAGGGATCGTGCCTACGAGCAGTACTTC.

The chain links TRBV7-3 to TRBJ2-2; weak D call: TRBD1 (5 bases). Germline CDR1 reads SGHTA; CDR2 reads FQGTGA. V was trimmed by 3 bases and J by 3 bases, leaving 8 bases between them. This CDR3 comprises 14 residues. The CDR3 bases are TGTGCCAGCAGCTTGGGCAGGGACACCGGGGAGCTGTTTTTT. Translating gives CASSLGRDTGELFF.

The chain has TRBV19 and TRBJ1-2; TRBD1 agrees at 7 bases. This CDR3 region has 14 residues. The germline CDR1 and CDR2 sequences are LNHDA and SQIVND (reference sequence). The V gene end was trimmed by 3 bases and the J gene end by 4 bases; junction bases not matched to a gene: 5. In nucleotides, the CDR3 is TGTGCCAGTAGTATGGGCAGGGGGTTCTATGGCTACACCTTC. Its translation: CASSMGRGFYGYTF.

The table lists this clone with a few counts. V and J are TRBV7-9 and TRBJ2-7; perhaps TRBD2 as D (6 bases). CDR1 is SEHNR, CDR2 FQNEAQ, per germline (reference sequence). The CDR3 has 11 residues. The V and J ends lost 5 bases and 8 bases respectively, with 10 bases between them. For the CDR3, the DNA is TGTGCCAGCAGCCTAGGGACTCAGCAGTACTTC. It codes for CASSLGTQQYF.

This clone was seen a few times. V gene TRBV9 combines with J gene TRBJ1-2; tentative D call: TRBD1 (6 bases). In germline, CDR1 is SGDLS, CDR2 YYNGEE. This CDR3 is built from 13 residues. V lost 2 bases to trimming and J lost 5 bases, with 10 bases between them. CDR3 in amino acids: CASSVEGGYGYTF. The CDR3 DNA follows: TGTGCCAGCAGCGTCGAAGGGGGTTATGGCTACACCTTC.

The chain recombines TRBV6-1 with TRBJ1-2; a weak D match, TRBD1 (6 bases). The germline gives CDR1 MNHNS, CDR2 SASEGT. The V end lost 0 bases, the J end lost 8 bases, and 19 bases lay between the germline ends. The CDR3 totals 16 residues. CDR3 DNA sequence: TGTGCCAGCAGTGAAGCGCAAATCAGGGGCGCCAGGGGCTACACCTTC. This codes for CASSEAQIRGARGYTF.

V and J are TRBV30 and TRBJ2-7; D remains unclear. Germline CDR1 and CDR2: GTSNPN and SVGIG (reference sequence). V was cut by 3 bases and J by 6 bases, with 12 bases left in between. The CDR3 totals 12 residues. The CDR3 spells CAWSPGRLEQYF. CDR3 DNA: TGTGCCTGGAGCCCGGGTCGTCTCGAGCAGTACTTC.

CDR3 sequence: CASSSDSNYGYTF. For the CDR3, the DNA is TGTGCCAGCAGCTCAGACAGTAACTATGGCTACACCTTC. The rearrangement joins TRBV7-2 to TRBJ1-2; a possible D gene is TRBD1 (5 bases). The germline V gene encodes CDR1 SGHTA and CDR2 FQGNSA. The CDR3 spans 13 residues. V lost 4 bases, J lost 1 base, and 7 bases lay in between.

The J gene is TRBJ1-1, the V gene TRBV6-5; no clear D gene. Per the germline V gene, CDR1 is MNHEY and CDR2 is SVGAGI. Trimming took 4 bases from V and 0 from J, leaving 3 bases between them. This CDR3 is built from 12 residues. CDR3 sequence: CASSSVNTEAFF. DNA for the CDR3: TGTGCCAGCAGTTCCGTGAACACTGAAGCTTTCTTT.

The chain links TRBV11-2 to TRBJ1-5, with D possibly TRBD1 on 6 matching bases. The V end lost 0 bases, the J end lost 7 bases, and 13 bases lay between the germline ends. CDR1 is SGHAT and CDR2 is FQNNGV in the germline V gene. This CDR3 spans 15 amino acids. The CDR3 bases are TGTGCCAGCAGCTTAGAACCGCCGGGGGGCCAGCCCCAGCATTTT. Translating gives CASSLEPPGGQPQHF.

The V gene is TRBV9, the J gene TRBJ2-1, with 9 positions matching TRBD2. V lost 2 bases to trimming and J lost 7 bases; unmatched junction nucleotides: 7. Germline CDR1 and CDR2: SGDLS and YYNGEE. There are 15 residues in the CDR3. The CDR3, as DNA: TGTGCCAGCAGCGTTAGCGGGGGAACTGGGAATGAGCAGTTCTTC. It specifies CASSVSGGTGNEQFF. The complete variable domain, with remaining parts taken from reference TRBV9 and TRBJ2-1, reads DSGVTQTPKHLITATGQRVTLRCSPRSGDLSVYWYQQSLDQGLQFLIQYYNGEERAKGNILERFSAQQFPDLHSELNLSSLELGDSALYFCASSVSGGTGNEQFFGPGTRLTVL.

The rearrangement joins TRBV7-8 to TRBJ2-7, with D possibly being TRBD2 (5 bases). Germline V gene lookup returns CDR1 SGHVS and CDR2 FQNEAQ. This CDR3 contains 12 residues. V was clipped by 5 bases and J by 3 bases, with 8 bases between them. The CDR3 DNA reads as TGTGCCAGCAGCCGCGACTACTACGAGCAGTACTTC. This sequence encodes CASSRDYYEQYF.